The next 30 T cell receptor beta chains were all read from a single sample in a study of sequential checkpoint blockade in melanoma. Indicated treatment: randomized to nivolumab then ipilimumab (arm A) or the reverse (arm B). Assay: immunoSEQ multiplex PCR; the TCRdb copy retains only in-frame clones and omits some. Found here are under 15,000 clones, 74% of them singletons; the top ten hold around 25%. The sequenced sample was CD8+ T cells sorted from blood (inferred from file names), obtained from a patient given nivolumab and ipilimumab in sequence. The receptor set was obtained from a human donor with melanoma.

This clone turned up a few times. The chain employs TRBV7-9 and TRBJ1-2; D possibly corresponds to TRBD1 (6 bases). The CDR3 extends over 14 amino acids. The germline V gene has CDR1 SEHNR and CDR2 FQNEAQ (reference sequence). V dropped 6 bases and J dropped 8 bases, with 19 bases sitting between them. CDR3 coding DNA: TGTGCCAGCAGTTATACAGGGTCCCGGAGCGGCTACACCTTC. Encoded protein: CASSYTGSRSGYTF. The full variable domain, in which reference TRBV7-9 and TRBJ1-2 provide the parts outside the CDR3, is DTGVSQNPRHKITKRGQNVTFRCDPISEHNRLYWYRQTLGQGPEFLTYFQNEAQLEKSRLLSDRFSAERPKGSFSTLEIQRTEQGDSAMYLCASSYTGSRSGYTFGSGTRLTVV.

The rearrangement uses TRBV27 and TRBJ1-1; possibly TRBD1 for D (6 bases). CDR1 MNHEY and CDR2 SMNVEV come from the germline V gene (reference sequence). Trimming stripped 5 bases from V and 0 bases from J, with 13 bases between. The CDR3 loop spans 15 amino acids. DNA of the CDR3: TGTGCCAGCAGTCCAATGACAGGAATGAACACTGAAGCTTTCTTT. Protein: CASSPMTGMNTEAFF.

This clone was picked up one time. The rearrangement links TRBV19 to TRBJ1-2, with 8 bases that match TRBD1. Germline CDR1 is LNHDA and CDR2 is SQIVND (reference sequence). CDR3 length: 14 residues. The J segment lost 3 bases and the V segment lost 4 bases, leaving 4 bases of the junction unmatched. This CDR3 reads CASSTGGDYYGYTF. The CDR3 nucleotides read TGTGCCAGTAGTACAGGGGGCGATTACTATGGCTACACCTTC.

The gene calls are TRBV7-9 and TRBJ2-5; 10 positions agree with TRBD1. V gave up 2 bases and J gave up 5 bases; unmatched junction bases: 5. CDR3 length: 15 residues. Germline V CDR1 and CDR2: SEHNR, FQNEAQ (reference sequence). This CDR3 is CASSLLGTGVETQYF. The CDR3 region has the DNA TGTGCCAGCAGCTTACTAGGGACAGGGGTTGAGACCCAGTACTTC.

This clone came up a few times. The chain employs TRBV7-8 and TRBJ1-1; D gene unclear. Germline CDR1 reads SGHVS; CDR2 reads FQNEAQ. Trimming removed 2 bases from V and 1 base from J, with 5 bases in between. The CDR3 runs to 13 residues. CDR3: CASSLSQNTEAFF. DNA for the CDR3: TGTGCCAGCAGCTTAAGCCAGAACACTGAAGCTTTCTTT.

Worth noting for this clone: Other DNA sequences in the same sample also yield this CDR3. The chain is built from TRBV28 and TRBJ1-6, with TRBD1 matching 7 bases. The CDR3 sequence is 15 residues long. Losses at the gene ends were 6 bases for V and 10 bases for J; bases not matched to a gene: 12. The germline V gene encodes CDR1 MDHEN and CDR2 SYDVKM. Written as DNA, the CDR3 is TGTGCCAGCAGCCTAAGACAGGGAACTAACTCACCCCTCCACTTT. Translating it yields CASSLRQGTNSPLHF.

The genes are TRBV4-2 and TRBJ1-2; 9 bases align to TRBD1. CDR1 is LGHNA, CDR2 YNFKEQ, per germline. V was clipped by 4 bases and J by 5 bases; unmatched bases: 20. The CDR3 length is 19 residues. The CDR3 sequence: CASSRLSGTRDRVAYGYTF. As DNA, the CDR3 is TGTGCCAGCAGCCGCCTCAGCGGGACCCGGGACAGGGTGGCTTATGGCTACACCTTC.

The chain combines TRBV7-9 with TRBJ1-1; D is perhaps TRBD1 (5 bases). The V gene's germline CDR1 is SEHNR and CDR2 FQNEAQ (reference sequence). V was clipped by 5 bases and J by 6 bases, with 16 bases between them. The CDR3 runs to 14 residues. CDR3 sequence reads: CASSRGPGGAEAFF. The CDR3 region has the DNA TGTGCCAGCAGCCGCGGACCCGGAGGGGCTGAAGCTTTCTTT.

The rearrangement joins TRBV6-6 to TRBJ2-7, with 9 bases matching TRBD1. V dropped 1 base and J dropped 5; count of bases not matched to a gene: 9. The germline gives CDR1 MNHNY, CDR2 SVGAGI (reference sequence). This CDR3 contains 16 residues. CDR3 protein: CASSYYRDRVGHEQYF. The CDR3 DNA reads TGTGCCAGCAGTTACTACAGGGACAGGGTAGGTCACGAGCAGTACTTC.

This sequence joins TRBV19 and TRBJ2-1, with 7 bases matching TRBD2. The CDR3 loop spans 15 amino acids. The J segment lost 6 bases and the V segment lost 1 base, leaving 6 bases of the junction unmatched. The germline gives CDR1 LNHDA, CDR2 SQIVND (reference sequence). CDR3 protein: CASSIGGSRANEQFF. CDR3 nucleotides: TGTGCCAGTAGTATAGGCGGGAGTAGGGCCAATGAGCAGTTCTTC.

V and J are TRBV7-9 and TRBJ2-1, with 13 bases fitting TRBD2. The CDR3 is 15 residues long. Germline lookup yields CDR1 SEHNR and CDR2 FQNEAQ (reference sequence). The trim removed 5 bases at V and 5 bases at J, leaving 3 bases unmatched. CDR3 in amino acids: CASSPTSGGDNEQFF. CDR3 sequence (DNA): TGTGCCAGCAGCCCCACTAGCGGGGGGGACAATGAGCAGTTCTTC.

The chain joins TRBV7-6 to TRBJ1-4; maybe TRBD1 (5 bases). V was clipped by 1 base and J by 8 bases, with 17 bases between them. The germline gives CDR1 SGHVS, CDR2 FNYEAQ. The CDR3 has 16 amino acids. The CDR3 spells CASSLGAREVYEKLFF. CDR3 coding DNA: TGTGCCAGCAGCTTAGGGGCCAGGGAGGTGTACGAAAAACTGTTTTTT. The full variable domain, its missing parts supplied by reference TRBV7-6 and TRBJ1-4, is GAGVSQSPRYKVTKRGQDVALRCDPISGHVSLYWYRQALGQGPEFLTYFNYEAQQDKSGLPNDRFSAERPEGSISTLTIQRTEQRDSAMYRCASSLGAREVYEKLFFGSGTQLSVL.

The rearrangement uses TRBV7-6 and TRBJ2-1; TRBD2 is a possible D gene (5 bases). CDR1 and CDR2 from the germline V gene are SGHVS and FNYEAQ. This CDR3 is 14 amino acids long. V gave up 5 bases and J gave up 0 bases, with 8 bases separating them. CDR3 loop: CASSGSYSYNEQFF. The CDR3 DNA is TGTGCCAGCAGCGGGAGTTACTCCTACAATGAGCAGTTCTTC.

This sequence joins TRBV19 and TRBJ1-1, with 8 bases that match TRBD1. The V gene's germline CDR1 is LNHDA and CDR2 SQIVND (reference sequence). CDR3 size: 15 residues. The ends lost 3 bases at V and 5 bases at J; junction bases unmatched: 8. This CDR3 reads CASSISWTGRTEAFF. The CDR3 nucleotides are TGTGCCAGTAGTATTTCCTGGACAGGGAGGACTGAAGCTTTCTTT.

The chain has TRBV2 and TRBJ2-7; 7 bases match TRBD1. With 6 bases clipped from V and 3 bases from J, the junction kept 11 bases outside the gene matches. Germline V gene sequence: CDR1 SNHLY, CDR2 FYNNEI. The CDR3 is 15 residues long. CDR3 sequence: CASREKDRVYYEQYF. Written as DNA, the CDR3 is TGTGCCAGCAGGGAAAAAGACAGGGTATACTACGAGCAGTACTTC. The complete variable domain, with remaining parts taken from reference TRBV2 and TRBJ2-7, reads EPEVTQTPSHQVTQMGQEVILRCVPISNHLYFYWYRQILGQKVEFLVSFYNNEISEKSEIFDDQFSVERPDGSNFTLKIRSTKLEDSAMYFCASREKDRVYYEQYFGPGTRLTVT.

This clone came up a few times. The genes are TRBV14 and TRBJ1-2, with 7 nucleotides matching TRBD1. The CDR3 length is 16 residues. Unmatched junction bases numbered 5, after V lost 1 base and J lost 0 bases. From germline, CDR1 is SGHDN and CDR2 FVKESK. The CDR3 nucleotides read TGTGCCAGCAGCCAAGGGACAGGAGCAACTAACTATGGCTACACCTTC. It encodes CASSQGTGATNYGYTF.

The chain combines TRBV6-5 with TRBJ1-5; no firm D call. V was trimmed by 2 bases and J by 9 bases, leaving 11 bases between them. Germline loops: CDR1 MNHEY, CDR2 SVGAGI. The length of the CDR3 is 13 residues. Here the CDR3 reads CASSYGGLGPQHF. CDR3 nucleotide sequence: TGTGCCAGCAGTTACGGAGGGTTGGGGCCCCAGCATTTT.

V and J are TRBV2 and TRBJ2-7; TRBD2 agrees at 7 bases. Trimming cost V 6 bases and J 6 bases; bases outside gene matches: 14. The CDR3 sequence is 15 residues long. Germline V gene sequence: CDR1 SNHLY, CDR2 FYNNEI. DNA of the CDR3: TGTGCCAGCAGGGATCAGACTAGCTCCAGGATCGAGCAGTACTTC. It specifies CASRDQTSSRIEQYF.

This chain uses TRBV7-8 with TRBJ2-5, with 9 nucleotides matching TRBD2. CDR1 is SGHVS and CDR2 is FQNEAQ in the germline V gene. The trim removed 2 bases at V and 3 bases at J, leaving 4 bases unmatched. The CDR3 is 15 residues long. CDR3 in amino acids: CASSLIAGEKETQYF. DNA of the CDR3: TGTGCCAGCAGCTTAATAGCGGGGGAAAAAGAGACCCAGTACTTC.

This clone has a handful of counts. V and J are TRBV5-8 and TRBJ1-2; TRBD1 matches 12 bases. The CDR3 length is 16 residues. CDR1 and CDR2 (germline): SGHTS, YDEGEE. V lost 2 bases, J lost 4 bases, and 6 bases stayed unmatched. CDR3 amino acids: CASSFRDRGLGYGYTF. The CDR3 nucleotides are TGTGCCAGCAGCTTCCGGGACAGGGGGCTAGGCTATGGCTACACCTTC.

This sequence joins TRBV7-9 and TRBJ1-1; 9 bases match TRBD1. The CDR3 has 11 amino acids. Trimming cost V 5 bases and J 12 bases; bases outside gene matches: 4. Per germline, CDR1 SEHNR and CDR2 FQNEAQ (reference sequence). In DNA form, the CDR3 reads TGTGCCAGCAGCCGGACAGGGGAAACTTTCTTT. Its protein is CASSRTGETFF. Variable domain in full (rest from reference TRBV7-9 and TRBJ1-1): DTGVSQNPRHKITKRGQNVTFRCDPISEHNRLYWYRQTLGQGPEFLTYFQNEAQLEKSRLLSDRFSAERPKGSFSTLEIQRTEQGDSAMYLCASSRTGETFFGQGTRLTVV.

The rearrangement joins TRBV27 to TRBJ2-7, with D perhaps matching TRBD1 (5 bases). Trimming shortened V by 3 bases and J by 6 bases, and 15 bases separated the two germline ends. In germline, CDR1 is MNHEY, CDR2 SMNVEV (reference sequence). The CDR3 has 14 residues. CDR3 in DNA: TGTGCCAGCAGTTTGGGTCAGGGTTTTGCCGAGCAGTACTTC. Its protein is CASSLGQGFAEQYF.

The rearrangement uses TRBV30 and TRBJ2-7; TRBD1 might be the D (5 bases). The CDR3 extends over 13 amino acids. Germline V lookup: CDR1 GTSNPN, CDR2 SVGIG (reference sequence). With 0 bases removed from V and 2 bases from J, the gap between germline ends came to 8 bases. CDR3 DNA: TGTGCCTGGAGTGTACCCAGGGCCTACGAGCAGTACGTC. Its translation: CAWSVPRAYEQYV.

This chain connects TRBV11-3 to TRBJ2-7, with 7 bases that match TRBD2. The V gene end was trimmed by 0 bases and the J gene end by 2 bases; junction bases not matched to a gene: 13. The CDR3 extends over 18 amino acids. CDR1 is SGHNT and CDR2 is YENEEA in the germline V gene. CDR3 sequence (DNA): TGTGCCAGCAGCTTAGATTGGGGGGAGGGCCCCTTAACCTACGAGCAGTACTTC. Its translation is CASSLDWGEGPLTYEQYF.

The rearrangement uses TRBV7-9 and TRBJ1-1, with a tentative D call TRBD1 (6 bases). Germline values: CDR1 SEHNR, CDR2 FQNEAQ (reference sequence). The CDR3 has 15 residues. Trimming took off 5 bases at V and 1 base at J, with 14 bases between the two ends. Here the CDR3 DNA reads TGTGCCAGCAGCCGTTCACTGGGACAGAACACTGAAGCTTTCTTT. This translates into CASSRSLGQNTEAFF.

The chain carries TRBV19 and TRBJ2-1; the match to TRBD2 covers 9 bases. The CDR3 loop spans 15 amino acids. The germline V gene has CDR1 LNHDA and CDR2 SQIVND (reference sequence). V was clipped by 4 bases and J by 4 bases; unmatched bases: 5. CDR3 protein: CASSKAGGLYNEQFF. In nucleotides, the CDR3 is TGTGCCAGTAGTAAGGCGGGAGGGTTGTACAATGAGCAGTTCTTC.

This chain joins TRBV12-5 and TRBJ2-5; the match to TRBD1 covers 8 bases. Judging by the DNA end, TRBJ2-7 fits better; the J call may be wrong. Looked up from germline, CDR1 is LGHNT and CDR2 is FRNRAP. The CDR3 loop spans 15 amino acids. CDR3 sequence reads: CASGSPGTGDYEQYF. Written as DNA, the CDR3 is TGTGCTAGTGGTTCCCCCGGGACAGGAGACTACGAGCAGTACTTC.

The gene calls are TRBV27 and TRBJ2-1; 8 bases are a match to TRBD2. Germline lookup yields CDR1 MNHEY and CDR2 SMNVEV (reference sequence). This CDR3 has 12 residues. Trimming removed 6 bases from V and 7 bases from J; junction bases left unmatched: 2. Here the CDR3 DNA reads TGTGCCAGCAGAGGACTAGCTAATGAGCAGTTCTTC. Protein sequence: CASRGLANEQFF.

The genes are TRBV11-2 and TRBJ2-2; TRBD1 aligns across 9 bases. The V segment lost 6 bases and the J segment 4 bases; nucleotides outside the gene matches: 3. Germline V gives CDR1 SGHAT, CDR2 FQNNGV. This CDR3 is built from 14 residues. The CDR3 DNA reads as TGTGCCAGCAGAAGACAGGGGGGCACCGGGGAGCTGTTTTTT. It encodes CASRRQGGTGELFF. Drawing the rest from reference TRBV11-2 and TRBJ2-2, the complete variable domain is EAGVAQSPRYKIIEKRQSVAFWCNPISGHATLYWYQQILGQGPKLLIQFQNNGVVDDSQLPKDRFSAERLKGVDSTLKIQPAKLEDSAVYLCASRRQGGTGELFFGEGSRLTVL.

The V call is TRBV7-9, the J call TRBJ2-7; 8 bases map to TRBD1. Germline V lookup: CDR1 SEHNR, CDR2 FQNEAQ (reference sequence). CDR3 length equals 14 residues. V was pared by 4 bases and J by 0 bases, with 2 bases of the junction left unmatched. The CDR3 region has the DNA TGTGCCAGCAGCTCGGGACAGGACTCCTACGAGCAGTACTTC. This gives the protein CASSSGQDSYEQYF.